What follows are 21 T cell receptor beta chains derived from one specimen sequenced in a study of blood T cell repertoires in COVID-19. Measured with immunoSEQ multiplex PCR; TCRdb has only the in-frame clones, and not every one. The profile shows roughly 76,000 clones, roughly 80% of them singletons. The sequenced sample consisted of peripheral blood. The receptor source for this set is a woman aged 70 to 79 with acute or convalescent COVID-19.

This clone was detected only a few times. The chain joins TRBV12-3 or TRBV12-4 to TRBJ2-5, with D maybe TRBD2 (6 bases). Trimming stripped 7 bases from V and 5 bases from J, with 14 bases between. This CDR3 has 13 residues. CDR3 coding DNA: TGTGCCAGCATGGCCGGGGAGGATGAGACCCAGTACTTC. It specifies CASMAGEDETQYF.

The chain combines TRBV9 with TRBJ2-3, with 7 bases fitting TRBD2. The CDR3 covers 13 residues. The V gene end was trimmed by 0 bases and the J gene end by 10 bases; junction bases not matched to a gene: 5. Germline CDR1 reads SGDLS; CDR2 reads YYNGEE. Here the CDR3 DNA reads TGTGCCAGCAGCGTAGAAGGCGGGAGTGCGCAGTATTTT. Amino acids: CASSVEGGSAQYF.

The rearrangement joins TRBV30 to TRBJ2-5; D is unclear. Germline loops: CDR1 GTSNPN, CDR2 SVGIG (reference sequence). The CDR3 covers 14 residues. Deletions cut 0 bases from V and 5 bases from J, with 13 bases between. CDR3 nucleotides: TGTGCCTGGAGTGTACGCGGAGCTCAGGAGACCCAGTACTTC. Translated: CAWSVRGAQETQYF.

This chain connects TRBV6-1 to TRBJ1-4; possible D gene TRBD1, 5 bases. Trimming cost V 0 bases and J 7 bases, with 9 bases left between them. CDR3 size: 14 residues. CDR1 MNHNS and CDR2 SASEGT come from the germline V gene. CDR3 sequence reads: CASSEAGVGEKLFF. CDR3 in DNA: TGTGCCAGCAGTGAAGCAGGGGTGGGTGAAAAACTGTTTTTT.

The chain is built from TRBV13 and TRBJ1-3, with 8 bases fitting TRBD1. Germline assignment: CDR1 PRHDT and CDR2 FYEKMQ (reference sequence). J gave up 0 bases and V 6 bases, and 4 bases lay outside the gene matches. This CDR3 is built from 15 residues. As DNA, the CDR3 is TGTGCCAGCAGTTTGGACAGGGCCTCTGGAAACACCATATATTTT. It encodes CASSLDRASGNTIYF.

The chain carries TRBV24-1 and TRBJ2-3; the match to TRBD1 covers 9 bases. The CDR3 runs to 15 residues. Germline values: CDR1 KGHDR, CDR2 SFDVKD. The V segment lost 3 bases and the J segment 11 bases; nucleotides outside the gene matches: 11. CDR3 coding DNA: TGTGCCACCAGTGATGGGGACAGGGCCTGGGGGAGGCAGTATTTT. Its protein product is CATSDGDRAWGRQYF.

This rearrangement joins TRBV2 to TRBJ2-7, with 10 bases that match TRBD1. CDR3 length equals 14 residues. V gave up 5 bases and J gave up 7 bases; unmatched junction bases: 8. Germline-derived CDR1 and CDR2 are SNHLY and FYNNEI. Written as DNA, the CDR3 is TGTGCCAGCAGTCCCCGGGACAGGGGTAAAGAGCAGTACTTC. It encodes CASSPRDRGKEQYF.

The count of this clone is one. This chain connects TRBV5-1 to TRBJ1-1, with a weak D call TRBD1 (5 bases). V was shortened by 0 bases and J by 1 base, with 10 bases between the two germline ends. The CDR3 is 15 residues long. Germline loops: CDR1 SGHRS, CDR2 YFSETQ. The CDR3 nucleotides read TGCGCCAGCAGCTTGGCGGGACTACAGAACACTGAAGCTTTCTTT. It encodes CASSLAGLQNTEAFF.

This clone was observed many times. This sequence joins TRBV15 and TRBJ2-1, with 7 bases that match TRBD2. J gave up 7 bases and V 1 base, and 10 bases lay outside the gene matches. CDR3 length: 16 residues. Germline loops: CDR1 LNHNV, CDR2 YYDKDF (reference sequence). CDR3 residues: CATSRGGGEGWNEQFF. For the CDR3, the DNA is TGTGCCACCAGCAGAGGGGGCGGGGAGGGGTGGAATGAGCAGTTCTTC.

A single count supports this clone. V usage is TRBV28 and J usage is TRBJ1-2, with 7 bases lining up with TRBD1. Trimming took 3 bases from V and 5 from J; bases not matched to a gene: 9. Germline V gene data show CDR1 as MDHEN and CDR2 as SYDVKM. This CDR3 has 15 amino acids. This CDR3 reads CASSFAGGGKYGYTF. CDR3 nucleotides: TGTGCCAGCAGTTTCGCGGGAGGGGGCAAATATGGCTACACCTTC.

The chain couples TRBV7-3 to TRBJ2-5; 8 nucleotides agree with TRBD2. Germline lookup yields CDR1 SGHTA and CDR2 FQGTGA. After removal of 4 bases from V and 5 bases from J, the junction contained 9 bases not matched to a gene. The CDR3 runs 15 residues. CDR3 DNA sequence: TGTGCCAGCAGCTCGAGGGGCGGGAGGCGGGAGACCCAGTACTTC. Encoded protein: CASSSRGGRRETQYF.

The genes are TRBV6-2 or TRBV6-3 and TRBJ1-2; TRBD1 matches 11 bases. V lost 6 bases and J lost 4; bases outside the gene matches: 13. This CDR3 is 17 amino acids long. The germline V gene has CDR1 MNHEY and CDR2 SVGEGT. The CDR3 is CASSTIGQGARGYGYTF. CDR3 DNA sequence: TGTGCCAGCAGCACCATCGGACAGGGGGCGCGAGGCTATGGCTACACCTTC.

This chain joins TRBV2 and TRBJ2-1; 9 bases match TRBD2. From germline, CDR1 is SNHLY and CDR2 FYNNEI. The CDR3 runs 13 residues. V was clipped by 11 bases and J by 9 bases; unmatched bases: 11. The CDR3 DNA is TGTGCCGGAGGCGCGGGAGGGCCGAGTGAGCAGTTCTTC. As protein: CAGGAGGPSEQFF.

The CDR3 region is CASSRGWAEAFF. The DNA of the CDR3 is TGTGCCAGCAGCCGCGGATGGGCTGAAGCTTTCTTT. The chain employs TRBV5-8 and TRBJ1-1; D gene uncertain. V dropped 4 bases and J dropped 6 bases, with 10 bases sitting between them. CDR1 and CDR2 (germline): SGHTS, YDEGEE. The CDR3 totals 12 residues.

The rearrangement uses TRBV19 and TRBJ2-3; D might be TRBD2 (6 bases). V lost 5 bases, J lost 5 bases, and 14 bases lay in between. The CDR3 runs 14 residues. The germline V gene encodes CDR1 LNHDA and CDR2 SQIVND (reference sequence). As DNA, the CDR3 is TGTGCCAGTAGTGGGGCGGGAATGATAGATACGCAGTATTTT. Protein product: CASSGAGMIDTQYF. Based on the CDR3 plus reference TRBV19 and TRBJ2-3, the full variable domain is DGGITQSPKYLFRKEGQNVTLSCEQNLNHDAMYWYRQDPGQGLRLIYYSQIVNDFQKGDIAEGYSVSREKKESFPLTVTSAQKNPTAFYLCASSGAGMIDTQYFGPGTRLTVL.

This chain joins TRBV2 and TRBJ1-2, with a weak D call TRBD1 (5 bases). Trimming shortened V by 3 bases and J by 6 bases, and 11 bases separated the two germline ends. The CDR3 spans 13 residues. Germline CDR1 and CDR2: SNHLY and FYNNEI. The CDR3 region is CASSERQLNGYTF. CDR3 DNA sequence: TGTGCCAGCAGTGAGCGACAGTTAAATGGCTACACCTTC.

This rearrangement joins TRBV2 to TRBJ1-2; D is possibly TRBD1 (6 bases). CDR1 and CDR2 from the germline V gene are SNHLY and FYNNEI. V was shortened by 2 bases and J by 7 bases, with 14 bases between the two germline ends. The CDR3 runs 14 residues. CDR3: CASSEQGTSGGYTF. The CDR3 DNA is TGTGCCAGCAGTGAACAGGGGACCTCGGGTGGCTACACCTTC.

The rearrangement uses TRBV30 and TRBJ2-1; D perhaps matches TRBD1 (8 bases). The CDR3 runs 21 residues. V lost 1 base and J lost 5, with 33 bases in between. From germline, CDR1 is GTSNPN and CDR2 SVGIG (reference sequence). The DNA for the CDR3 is TGTGCCTGGAGTGCGTACTCAGGGGGCATTTCGGGGGAGGGCCTCAACAATGAGCAGTTCTTC. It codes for CAWSAYSGGISGEGLNNEQFF.

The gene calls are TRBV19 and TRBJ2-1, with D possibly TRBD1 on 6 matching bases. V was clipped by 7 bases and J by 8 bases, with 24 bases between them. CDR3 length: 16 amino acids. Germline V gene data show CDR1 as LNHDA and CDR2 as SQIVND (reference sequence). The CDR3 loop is CASTAQAGPSGDEQFF. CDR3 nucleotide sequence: TGTGCCAGTACCGCCCAGGCGGGCCCATCAGGGGATGAGCAGTTCTTC.

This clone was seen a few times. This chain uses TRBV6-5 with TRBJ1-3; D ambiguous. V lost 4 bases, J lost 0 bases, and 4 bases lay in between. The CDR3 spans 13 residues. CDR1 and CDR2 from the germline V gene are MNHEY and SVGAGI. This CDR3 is CASSLDSGNTIYF. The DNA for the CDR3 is TGTGCCAGCAGTTTAGACTCTGGAAACACCATATATTTT.

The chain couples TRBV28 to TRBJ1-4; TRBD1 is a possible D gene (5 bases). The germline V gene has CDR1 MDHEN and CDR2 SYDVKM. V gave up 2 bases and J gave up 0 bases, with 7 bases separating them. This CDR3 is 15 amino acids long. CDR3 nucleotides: TGTGCCAGCAGTTTAAGGGGCCCAACTAATGAAAAACTGTTTTTT. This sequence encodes CASSLRGPTNEKLFF.